What follows are 7 T cell receptor beta chains derived from one specimen sequenced in a study of control samples from healthy donors and cancer patients. TCRdb's table, derived via immunoSEQ multiplex PCR, lists solely in-frame clones and lacks some. The sample includes around 130,000 clones, 70% to 90% seen only once; the top ten take about 3.4%. Specimen: blood. All receptors come from a man aged 45-65 years in good health.

In its sample, this clone was seen once. The chain employs TRBV6-8 and TRBJ2-5; no reliable D call. Germline assignment: CDR1 MNHGY and CDR2 SAAAGT. The length of the CDR3 is 10 residues. V was cut by 3 bases and J by 7 bases, with 3 bases left in between. This chain's CDR3 is CASSYRTQYF. The CDR3 nucleotides read TGTGCCAGCAGTTATAGGACCCAGTACTTC.

The V and J genes are TRBV5-3 and TRBJ2-7; TRBD1 is a possible D gene (5 bases). TRBV5-3 is treated as an ORF (open reading frame) with a function not yet certain. This CDR3 has 14 amino acids. V lost 4 bases and J 2 bases, leaving 13 bases between the germline ends. The DNA for the CDR3 is TGTGCCAGAAGCATAGGGGAAGAGCCCTACGAGCAGTACTTC. This encodes CARSIGEEPYEQYF.

This chain joins TRBV11-2 and TRBJ1-1, with 8 bases that match TRBD1. Trimming removed 5 bases from V and 1 base from J; junction bases left unmatched: 6. The CDR3 runs to 15 residues. Germline lookup yields CDR1 SGHAT and CDR2 FQNNGV. The CDR3 loop is CASSRDRNRNTEAFF. The CDR3 nucleotides are TGTGCCAGCAGCCGGGACAGGAATCGGAACACTGAAGCTTTCTTT.

The chain carries TRBV10-3 and TRBJ1-5; D is possibly TRBD1 (5 bases). Per germline, CDR1 ENHRY and CDR2 SYGVKD. Deletions cut 3 bases from V and 7 bases from J, with 13 bases between. The CDR3 has 14 amino acids. The CDR3 DNA reads as TGTGCCATCAGTGATTCGGGGGTGTCACAGCCCCAGCATTTT. As protein: CAISDSGVSQPQHF.

The chain has TRBV2 and TRBJ2-5; 7 nucleotides line up with TRBD1. This CDR3 has 13 amino acids. Germline lookup yields CDR1 SNHLY and CDR2 FYNNEI. With V trimmed by 9 bases and J by 1 base, 5 bases remained unmatched. The CDR3 sequence: CASTGQSQETQYF. The DNA of the CDR3 is TGTGCCAGTACGGGACAGTCCCAAGAGACCCAGTACTTC. The variable domain in full, with the rest retrieved from reference TRBV2 and TRBJ2-5, is EPEVTQTPSHQVTQMGQEVILRCVPISNHLYFYWYRQILGQKVEFLVSFYNNEISEKSEIFDDQFSVERPDGSNFTLKIRSTKLEDSAMYFCASTGQSQETQYFGPGTRLLVL.

Concerning this clone: This sample also contains other DNA sequences that code for the same CDR3. This rearrangement joins TRBV28 to TRBJ1-4; tentative D call: TRBD1 (6 bases). This CDR3 region has 14 residues. Germline V gives CDR1 MDHEN, CDR2 SYDVKM. Trimming shortened V by 5 bases and J by 4 bases, and 11 bases separated the two germline ends. The CDR3 bases are TGTGCCAGCAGTCCTGACAGGTATAATGAAAAACTGTTTTTT. Translated, it gives CASSPDRYNEKLFF.

The chain is built from TRBV11-2 and TRBJ2-7; 8 nucleotides line up with TRBD1. V dropped 5 bases and J dropped 0; count of bases not matched to a gene: 9. The CDR3 length is 16 residues. Germline lookup yields CDR1 SGHAT and CDR2 FQNNGV. The CDR3: CASSPRQGPNSYEQYF. The CDR3 nucleotides read TGTGCCAGCAGCCCCCGACAGGGGCCAAACTCCTACGAGCAGTACTTC.